The entry that follows covers one T cell receptor beta chain sequence. What it recognizes is unknown. Germline CDR1 SGHTA, CDR2 FQGNSA. Deletions cut 5 bases from V and 0 bases from J, with 11 bases between. This CDR3 is built from 14 residues. The treatment denotes: roughly 19 received Ad26.COV2.S at low or high dose, single or two shots; 5 received placebo; per-sample allocation not given. Sampling was done on day 63 after the first vaccine or placebo injection. It was an adult aged 18-55 years in Boston who was the donor. The sample comes from a study of Ad26.COV2.S vaccination and SARS-CoV-2 variants. About the study: Donor was assigned to the Ad26.COV2.S arm of trial COV1001. Once, or twice with 56 days between doses, Ad26.COV2.S was given intramuscularly.

Only in-frame clones appear in the TCRdb table, and some are missing; sequencing was by immunoSEQ multiplex PCR. Of 200,000 to 300,000 clones listed, over 75% are singletons. Study observations and caveats: Non-spike TCR breadth showed similarity between vaccine and placebo recipients.

The sequenced sample was peripheral blood, obtained in a trial of Ad26.COV2.S vaccine versus placebo. The receptor was derived from a person between 18 and 65 years old who received the Ad26.COV2.S COVID-19 vaccine or a placebo. This chain uses TRBV7-2 with TRBJ2-7, with a possible D match to TRBD2 (6 bases). The DNA for the CDR3 is TGTGCCAGCAGCGTTAGCGGAAGCTCCTACGAGCAGTACTTC. Translating it yields CASSVSGSSYEQYF.